This TCR beta chain came from a study of blood T cells in healthy people across ages. This clonotype was recorded many times. Its antigen is unidentified. The study's findings and limits: What prevented conclusive comparison of naive and antigen-experienced cells was that PBMCs were unsorted.

The germline gives CDR1 LGHNA, CDR2 YSLEER. V was pared by 1 base and J by 7 bases, with 10 bases between. This CDR3 has 13 amino acids. With a J-beta primer mix and a sample-barcoded 5' primer, a second PCR ran about 7 to 11 cycles. TCRdb re-called the 5' RACE reads through MiXCR, storing one row per CDR3 protein. The profile shows roughly 640,000 distinct CDR3 sequences, about 30% of them singletons. The chain has TRBV4-3 and TRBJ1-2; no reliable D call. Material for sequencing was blood. The sequence was obtained from a woman aged 80 or over in good health. The CDR3 here is CASSQVEGAGYTF. CDR3 DNA: TGCGCCAGCAGCCAAGTAGAAGGAGCTGGCTACACCTTC.